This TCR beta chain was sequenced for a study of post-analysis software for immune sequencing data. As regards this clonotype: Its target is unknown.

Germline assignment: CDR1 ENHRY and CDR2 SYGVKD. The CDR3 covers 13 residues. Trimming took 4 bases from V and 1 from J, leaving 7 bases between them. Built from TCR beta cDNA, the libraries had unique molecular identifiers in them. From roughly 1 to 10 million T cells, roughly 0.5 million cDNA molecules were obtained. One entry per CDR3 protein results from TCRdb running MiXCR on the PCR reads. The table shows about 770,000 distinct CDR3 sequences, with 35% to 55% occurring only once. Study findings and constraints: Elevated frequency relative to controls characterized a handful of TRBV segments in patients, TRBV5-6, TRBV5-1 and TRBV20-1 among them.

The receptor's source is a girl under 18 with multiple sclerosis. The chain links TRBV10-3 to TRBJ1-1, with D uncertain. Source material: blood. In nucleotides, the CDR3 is TGTGCCATCAGTGCCGATCCGAACACTGAAGCTTTCTTT. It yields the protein CAISADPNTEAFF.